Each of the 23 T cell receptor beta chains below was sequenced from the same sample in a study of shared clonotypes between healthy human individuals (TCRdb year 2020). CD8 naive samples were CD45RO-negative cells positively selected for CCR7, giving a CD45RA+CCR7+ population that excluded TemRA cells. Library creation used the immunoSEQ multiplex PCR assay. TCRdb re-hosts the immuneACCESS table, in-frame sequences only. Its copies lack some clones; in the studies checked, an unresolved V gene accounts for under half of them, and the cause for the rest is not known. Here the sample has about 2 million clones; roughly 94% occur a single time. The ten largest clones add up to roughly 1.2% of the sample. What was sequenced was naive CD8+ T cells sorted from blood. What the cell subset or site label conveys for this sample: CD45RA+CCR7+. The origin of the receptors is a man aged 18-30 years in good health.

The chain couples TRBV2 to TRBJ1-1, with D possibly TRBD1 on 6 matching bases. This CDR3 is built from 16 residues. V was trimmed by 1 base and J by 0 bases, leaving 12 bases between them. Looked up from germline, CDR1 is SNHLY and CDR2 is FYNNEI. The CDR3 DNA sequence: TGTGCCAGCAGTGAAGTAGGGGGGATGATGAACACTGAAGCTTTCTTT. Translated, it gives CASSEVGGMMNTEAFF.

The chain couples TRBV7-8 to TRBJ2-2; 7 bases fit TRBD2. Germline V gene sequence: CDR1 SGHVS, CDR2 FQNEAQ. After removal of 6 bases from V and 3 bases from J, the junction contained 4 bases not matched to a gene. The CDR3 length is 14 residues. CDR3 coding DNA: TGTGCCAGCAGGTCGGGGGGAGACACCGGGGAGCTGTTTTTT. Its protein is CASRSGGDTGELFF. The full variable domain, in which reference TRBV7-8 and TRBJ2-2 provide the parts outside the CDR3, is GAGVSQSPRYKVAKRGQDVALRCDPISGHVSLFWYQQALGQGPEFLTYFQNEAQLDKSGLPSDRFFAERPEGSVSTLKIQRTQQEDSAVYLCASRSGGDTGELFFGEGSRLTVL.

The gene calls are TRBV19 and TRBJ2-7; D ambiguous. The CDR3 contains 13 residues. V was trimmed by 8 bases and J by 3 bases, leaving 14 bases between them. The germline CDR1 and CDR2 sequences are LNHDA and SQIVND (reference sequence). The CDR3 bases are TGTGCCAGTTCCCCTTACCTCCACTACGAGCAGTACTTC. This sequence encodes CASSPYLHYEQYF. Variable domain in full (rest from reference TRBV19 and TRBJ2-7): DGGITQSPKYLFRKEGQNVTLSCEQNLNHDAMYWYRQDPGQGLRLIYYSQIVNDFQKGDIAEGYSVSREKKESFPLTVTSAQKNPTAFYLCASSPYLHYEQYFGPGTRLTVT.

In its sample, this clone was seen once. V usage is TRBV7-6 and J usage is TRBJ1-2, with D unclear. CDR1 and CDR2 (germline): SGHVS, FNYEAQ. The V and J ends lost 5 bases and 4 bases respectively, with 14 bases between them. The CDR3 consists of 14 residues. The CDR3 region has the DNA TGTGCCAGCAGCCGAGACCCAGGTAGCTATGGCTACACCTTC. Its protein product is CASSRDPGSYGYTF. Based on the CDR3 plus reference TRBV7-6 and TRBJ1-2, the full variable domain is GAGVSQSPRYKVTKRGQDVALRCDPISGHVSLYWYRQALGQGPEFLTYFNYEAQQDKSGLPNDRFSAERPEGSISTLTIQRTEQRDSAMYRCASSRDPGSYGYTFGSGTRLTVV.

This sequence joins TRBV19 and TRBJ2-5; D call uncertain. The CDR3 loop spans 13 amino acids. Trimming stripped 1 base from V and 5 bases from J, with 8 bases between. CDR1 is LNHDA and CDR2 is SQIVND in the germline V gene (reference sequence). The CDR3, as DNA: TGTGCCAGTAGTATAGGAATTGGGGAGACCCAGTACTTC. Translation gives CASSIGIGETQYF. Variable domain in full (rest from reference TRBV19 and TRBJ2-5): DGGITQSPKYLFRKEGQNVTLSCEQNLNHDAMYWYRQDPGQGLRLIYYSQIVNDFQKGDIAEGYSVSREKKESFPLTVTSAQKNPTAFYLCASSIGIGETQYFGPGTRLLVL.

The gene calls are TRBV9 and TRBJ2-1; no reliable D call. The CDR3 has 12 residues. Germline CDR1 is SGDLS and CDR2 is YYNGEE. The V gene lost 4 bases and the J gene lost 7 bases, with 9 bases spanning the gap. CDR3 nucleotide sequence: TGTGCCAGCAGCACAACTCAAAATGAGCAGTTCTTC. It translates to CASSTTQNEQFF.

The chain employs TRBV4-3 and TRBJ2-1, with D possibly TRBD2 on 6 matching bases. Germline V gives CDR1 LGHNA, CDR2 YSLEER. Trimming removed 0 bases at V and 2 bases at J, with 14 bases between. The CDR3 runs to 17 residues. The CDR3 is CASSQDTEGGAYNEQFF. For the CDR3, the DNA is TGCGCCAGCAGCCAAGATACGGAGGGTGGGGCCTACAATGAGCAGTTCTTC.

The chain combines TRBV9 with TRBJ2-7, with TRBD2 identical over 11 bases. The V gene end was trimmed by 3 bases and the J gene end by 6 bases; junction bases not matched to a gene: 11. Germline lookup yields CDR1 SGDLS and CDR2 YYNGEE. The CDR3 sequence is 16 residues long. In DNA form, the CDR3 reads TGTGCCAGCAGCGGGACTAGCGGGCCGAATTTCGGCGAGCAGTACTTC. Translated, it gives CASSGTSGPNFGEQYF.

This sequence joins TRBV6-1 and TRBJ1-5; D gene unclear. The CDR3 consists of 14 residues. The germline CDR1 and CDR2 sequences are MNHNS and SASEGT. Trimming shortened V by 1 base and J by 9 bases, and 13 bases separated the two germline ends. CDR3 coding DNA: TGTGCCAGCAGTGAAGAGGACCCCCGGGGGCCCCAGCATTTT. It is translated as CASSEEDPRGPQHF.

V is TRBV4-1 and J is TRBJ2-3; TRBD2 matches 8 bases. After removal of 4 bases from V and 2 bases from J, the junction contained 8 bases not matched to a gene. Germline CDR1 is MGHRA and CDR2 is YSYEKL. CDR3 length: 16 residues. The DNA of the CDR3 is TGCGCCAGCAGCCTTCGCCCAGCGGGGGTCACAGATACGCAGTATTTT. Encoded protein: CASSLRPAGVTDTQYF.

This sequence joins TRBV2 and TRBJ2-1; 13 bases are a match to TRBD2. This CDR3 is 15 amino acids long. V was pared by 6 bases and J by 2 bases, with 1 base of the junction left unmatched. Germline V gene data show CDR1 as SNHLY and CDR2 as FYNNEI. The CDR3 loop reads CASRGTSGAYNEQFF. The CDR3 DNA sequence: TGTGCCAGCAGGGGGACTAGCGGGGCCTACAATGAGCAGTTCTTC. Drawing the rest from reference TRBV2 and TRBJ2-1, the complete variable domain is EPEVTQTPSHQVTQMGQEVILRCVPISNHLYFYWYRQILGQKVEFLVSFYNNEISEKSEIFDDQFSVERPDGSNFTLKIRSTKLEDSAMYFCASRGTSGAYNEQFFGPGTRLTVL.

The genes are TRBV27 and TRBJ1-5; TRBD1 matches 7 bases. This CDR3 has 14 amino acids. V lost 5 bases and J lost 7; bases outside the gene matches: 8. Germline V gene lookup returns CDR1 MNHEY and CDR2 SMNVEV (reference sequence). CDR3 nucleotide sequence: TGTGCCAGCAGTCTTACAGGGGTAACCCAGCCCCAGCATTTT. It codes for CASSLTGVTQPQHF.

The chain combines TRBV4-2 with TRBJ2-7; D not resolved. V lost 0 bases to trimming and J lost 0 bases, with 6 bases between them. The length of the CDR3 is 14 residues. CDR1 is LGHNA, CDR2 YNFKEQ, per germline. The CDR3 DNA follows: TGTGCCAGCAGCCAAGAATACAACTCCTACGAGCAGTACTTC. Translation gives CASSQEYNSYEQYF.

The V gene is TRBV6-1, the J gene TRBJ2-3; the match to TRBD2 covers 8 bases. From germline, CDR1 is MNHNS and CDR2 SASEGT. CDR3 length equals 20 residues. J lost 3 bases, V lost 4 bases, and 21 bases had no gene match. In nucleotides, the CDR3 is TGTGCCAGCAGTGCTCTAAGACAGTACCTGGGACTAGGACGAACAGATACGCAGTATTTT. Translating it yields CASSALRQYLGLGRTDTQYF.

This chain joins TRBV25-1 and TRBJ1-4; 7 nucleotides agree with TRBD1. After removal of 2 bases from V and 8 bases from J, the junction contained 17 bases not matched to a gene. The CDR3 is made up of 18 amino acids. Germline V lookup: CDR1 MGHDK, CDR2 SYGVNS. The CDR3 loop reads CASSERFGRGSEPEKLFF. In DNA, the CDR3 is TGTGCCAGCAGTGAACGGTTTGGCAGGGGGTCTGAACCGGAAAAACTGTTTTTT.

The chain carries TRBV19 and TRBJ1-4; a possible D gene is TRBD1 (6 bases). The CDR3 consists of 13 residues. V lost 5 bases, J lost 6 bases, and 10 bases lay in between. CDR1 LNHDA and CDR2 SQIVND come from the germline V gene (reference sequence). CDR3 nucleotides: TGTGCCAGTAGTCCCGGGACATATGAAAAACTGTTTTTT. This gives the protein CASSPGTYEKLFF. The full variable domain, in which reference TRBV19 and TRBJ1-4 provide the parts outside the CDR3, is DGGITQSPKYLFRKEGQNVTLSCEQNLNHDAMYWYRQDPGQGLRLIYYSQIVNDFQKGDIAEGYSVSREKKESFPLTVTSAQKNPTAFYLCASSPGTYEKLFFGSGTQLSVL.

This chain links TRBV30 with TRBJ2-5, with 8 bases identical to TRBD1. CDR3 length: 14 residues. Germline loops: CDR1 GTSNPN, CDR2 SVGIG (reference sequence). V shed 0 bases, J shed 5 bases, and the junction held 5 bases outside the gene matches. This CDR3 reads CAWSVADREETQYF. DNA for the CDR3: TGTGCCTGGAGTGTTGCGGACAGGGAGGAGACCCAGTACTTC. The complete variable domain, with remaining parts taken from reference TRBV30 and TRBJ2-5, reads SQTIHQWPATLVQPVGSPLSLECTVEGTSNPNLYWYRQAAGRGLQLLFYSVGIGQISSEVPQNLSASRPQDRQFILSSKKLLLSDSGFYLCAWSVADREETQYFGPGTRLLVL.

This clone was picked up one time. CDR3 region: CASSASGRASIETQYF. The DNA for the CDR3 is TGTGCCAGCAGCGCTAGCGGGAGGGCGTCGATTGAGACCCAGTACTTC. V and J are TRBV13 and TRBJ2-5; 12 bases are shared with TRBD2. CDR3 size: 16 residues. J was trimmed by 5 bases and V by 5 bases; bases with no gene match: 9. Per the germline V gene, CDR1 is PRHDT and CDR2 is FYEKMQ (reference sequence).

This sequence joins TRBV29-1 and TRBJ1-4, with unresolved D. CDR3 length equals 11 residues. The germline V gene has CDR1 SQVTM and CDR2 ANQGSEA. The V and J ends lost 2 bases and 8 bases respectively, with 6 bases between them. CDR3 DNA sequence: TGCAGCGTTGAAACGGGCGAAAAACTGTTTTTT. The encoded protein is CSVETGEKLFF.

This clone was seen just once. The V call is TRBV4-2, the J call TRBJ2-1; D gene ambiguous. The CDR3 loop spans 12 amino acids. The V gene lost 3 bases and the J gene lost 9 bases, with 9 bases spanning the gap. Per the germline V gene, CDR1 is LGHNA and CDR2 is YNFKEQ. CDR3 bases: TGTGCCAGCAGCCAGGAAACTTCTGAGCAGTTCTTC. Protein: CASSQETSEQFF.

The V call is TRBV5-1, the J call TRBJ1-4; perhaps TRBD1 as D (5 bases). V was cut by 0 bases and J by 0 bases, with 9 bases left in between. The CDR3 is made up of 16 amino acids. Germline CDR1 reads SGHRS; CDR2 reads YFSETQ. The CDR3 DNA sequence: TGCGCCAGCAGCTTGGACCGACAGCCAACTAATGAAAAACTGTTTTTT. Its protein product is CASSLDRQPTNEKLFF.

The J gene is TRBJ1-2, the V gene TRBV5-1; 7 bases agree with TRBD1. The germline V gene encodes CDR1 SGHRS and CDR2 YFSETQ. V lost 0 bases, J lost 4 bases, and 6 bases stayed unmatched. The CDR3 has 15 amino acids. CDR3 sequence reads: CASSLARQGSYGYTF. The CDR3 DNA reads TGCGCCAGCAGCTTGGCCAGACAGGGAAGCTATGGCTACACCTTC.

The chain combines TRBV25-1 with TRBJ2-1, with D unclear. This CDR3 is 14 amino acids long. The germline V gene encodes CDR1 MGHDK and CDR2 SYGVNS. V dropped 9 bases and J dropped 0 bases, with 12 bases sitting between them. CDR3 residues: CASSPRDSYNEQFF. In nucleotides, the CDR3 is TGTGCCAGTTCGCCAAGGGACTCCTACAATGAGCAGTTCTTC.